Presented here are 9 T cell receptor beta chains from one specimen sequenced in a study of T cells in Graves' hyperthyroidism and ophthalmopathy. TCR beta CDR3 region amplification was performed from RNA transcripts. HTBI primers were used for first-round RT-PCR of the TCR CDR3. Each CDR3 protein gets one entry after TCRdb re-called the multiplex PCR reads with MiXCR. The sample lists about 560,000 distinct CDR3 sequences, around 17% occurring once. Sequenced input: blood. The receptors stem from a woman between 18 and 29 years old with Graves' hyperthyroidism.

This clonotype was counted at least ten times. V is TRBV6-1 and J is TRBJ2-5; maybe TRBD2 (6 bases). Germline lookup yields CDR1 MNHNS and CDR2 SASEGT. The germline V and J ends were trimmed by 7 bases and 9 bases, with 24 bases remaining between them. The CDR3 runs 15 residues. The CDR3 reads CASTLERGTKGPQYF. The CDR3 DNA is TGTGCCAGCACCCTAGAACGCGGGACCAAAGGTCCCCAGTACTTC.

This clonotype was counted at least ten times. The V and J genes are TRBV20-1 and TRBJ2-3; TRBD2 agrees at 12 bases. CDR3 length: 15 residues. Germline trimming cut 6 bases from V and 1 base from J; bases unmatched to any gene: 5. Germline V gene data show CDR1 as DFQATT and CDR2 as SNEGSKA (reference sequence). This CDR3 is CSAPRLAGGTDTQYF. CDR3 in DNA: TGCAGTGCCCCGAGACTAGCGGGGGGCACAGATACGCAGTATTTT.

This chain uses TRBV20-1 with TRBJ2-1, with 7 bases that match TRBD2. This CDR3 has 13 residues. The V and J ends lost 6 bases and 6 bases, in that order; junction bases with no gene match: 8. Germline CDR1 and CDR2: DFQATT and SNEGSKA (reference sequence). CDR3 loop: CSARTGGINEQFF. As DNA, the CDR3 is TGCAGTGCCAGAACGGGGGGAATCAATGAGCAGTTCTTC.

This clonotype was seen at least ten times. This sequence joins TRBV28 and TRBJ2-7, with D possibly matching TRBD1 (5 bases). The CDR3 spans 16 residues. Germline CDR1 and CDR2: MDHEN and SYDVKM. V lost 5 bases and J 3 bases, leaving 20 bases between the germline ends. The CDR3 sequence is CASSGADRRQNYEQYF. The CDR3 coding sequence is TGTGCCAGCAGTGGGGCGGACCGTAGGCAGAACTACGAGCAGTACTTC.

This clonotype showed up many times. The chain joins TRBV5-5 to TRBJ2-5, with TRBD2 matching 12 bases. CDR1 and CDR2 (germline): SGHKS, YYEKEE (reference sequence). The CDR3 runs to 16 residues. V lost 2 bases to trimming and J lost 4 bases; unmatched junction nucleotides: 6. CDR3: CASSFLAGGGRETQYF. CDR3 in DNA: TGTGCCAGCAGCTTTCTAGCGGGAGGGGGGAGAGAGACCCAGTACTTC.

This rearrangement joins TRBV3-1 to TRBJ2-5; 9 bases line up with TRBD2. V was pared by 4 bases and J by 5 bases, with 5 bases of the junction left unmatched. Germline V gives CDR1 LGHDT, CDR2 YNNKEL (reference sequence). The CDR3 runs 14 residues. The DNA for the CDR3 is TGTGCCAGCAGCCCCCCCGCGGGAGGGGAGACCCAGTACTTC. Protein: CASSPPAGGETQYF.

This clonotype appeared a few times. This rearrangement joins TRBV18 to TRBJ1-1; the D is unclear. Per germline, CDR1 KGHSH and CDR2 LQKENI. CDR3 length: 13 amino acids. Trimming shortened V by 0 bases and J by 11 bases, and 13 bases separated the two germline ends. The CDR3 loop is CASSPPAGLNAFF. CDR3 nucleotides: TGTGCCAGCTCACCACCGGCAGGTTTGAATGCTTTCTTT.

This clonotype was counted at least ten times. V usage is TRBV12-3 or TRBV12-4 and J usage is TRBJ1-2, with 10 nucleotides matching TRBD1. V shed 5 bases, J shed 0 bases, and the junction held 6 bases outside the gene matches. The CDR3 runs 16 residues. CDR3 loop: CASSLTGGATNYGYTF. In nucleotides, the CDR3 is TGTGCCAGCAGTCTGACAGGGGGCGCAACTAACTATGGCTACACCTTC.

This clonotype appeared many times. The chain couples TRBV20-1 to TRBJ1-2, with D hard to call. V lost 0 bases, J lost 6 bases, and 11 bases lay in between. This CDR3 has 13 amino acids. Looked up from germline, CDR1 is DFQATT and CDR2 is SNEGSKA (reference sequence). Here the CDR3 reads CSARDVGFDGYTF. CDR3 in DNA: TGCAGTGCTAGAGATGTAGGGTTTGATGGCTACACCTTC.